This passage covers 25 T cell receptor beta chains from one sample sequenced in a study of cytomegalovirus exposure and HLA in healthy donors. The PCR made use of 60 Vbeta and 13 Jbeta primers. The repertoire was sequenced with immunoSEQ multiplex PCR; TCRdb's copy has only in-frame clones and lacks some. Seen here are 65,000 to 85,000 clones, almost 80% observed once, and the top ten hold about 22%. The sample was PBMCs. The receptors come from a woman in her 40s in good health and CMV-seropositive.

The chain employs TRBV6-5 and TRBJ1-1; no firm D call. Germline CDR1 and CDR2: MNHEY and SVGAGI. Deletions cut 8 bases from V and 5 bases from J, with 9 bases between. The length of the CDR3 is 11 residues. CDR3 in amino acids: CASSTRTEAFF. CDR3 bases: TGTGCCAGCTCGACAAGGACTGAAGCTTTCTTT.

The chain links TRBV29-1 to TRBJ2-1; tentative D call: TRBD1 (6 bases). CDR1 is SQVTM, CDR2 ANQGSEA, per germline. V lost 5 bases and J 7 bases, leaving 12 bases between the germline ends. The CDR3 contains 12 residues. The CDR3 DNA reads TGCAGCGTTCAGAGCACAGGGAATGAGCAGTTCTTC. This codes for CSVQSTGNEQFF.

V and J are TRBV6-1 and TRBJ1-6; perhaps TRBD1 as D (6 bases). V gave up 6 bases and J gave up 8 bases, with 23 bases separating them. Per the germline V gene, CDR1 is MNHNS and CDR2 is SASEGT. This CDR3 has 17 residues. The CDR3 reads CASRETGFRDGYSPLHF. The CDR3 bases are TGTGCCAGCAGAGAAACAGGGTTTAGGGACGGGTATTCACCCCTCCACTTT.

The chain combines TRBV5-1 with TRBJ1-5; no definite D call. The CDR3 totals 15 residues. V gave up 0 bases and J gave up 0 bases, with 7 bases separating them. Germline CDR1 and CDR2: SGHRS and YFSETQ. The CDR3 sequence: CASSLGTDSNQPQHF. CDR3 in DNA: TGCGCCAGCAGCTTGGGTACAGATAGCAATCAGCCCCAGCATTTT.

This clone was seen a handful of times. The rearrangement joins TRBV28 to TRBJ2-3; D perhaps matches TRBD2 (6 bases). Germline CDR1 is MDHEN and CDR2 is SYDVKM. The CDR3 has 15 residues. Trimming stripped 3 bases from V and 1 base from J, with 11 bases between. The CDR3 DNA reads TGTGCCAGCAGTTTGATGGGGGGTGGCACAGATACGCAGTATTTT. Its protein is CASSLMGGGTDTQYF.

The J gene is TRBJ2-1, the V gene TRBV28, with D possibly TRBD2 on 6 matching bases. The CDR3 covers 15 residues. V gave up 3 bases and J gave up 14 bases, with 23 bases separating them. Germline-derived CDR1 and CDR2 are MDHEN and SYDVKM. The CDR3 DNA reads TGTGCCAGCAGTTTCCGGAGGGGTCTAAGCGGGTGGGAGTTCTTC. Protein product: CASSFRRGLSGWEFF.

This chain links TRBV11-2 with TRBJ1-6; D perhaps matches TRBD1 (6 bases). The V gene's germline CDR1 is SGHAT and CDR2 FQNNGV. V was trimmed by 5 bases and J by 1 base, leaving 12 bases between them. This CDR3 region has 16 residues. CDR3 DNA sequence: TGTGCCAGCAGCCCTCTGAGGGGGTCCTATAATTCACCCCTCCACTTT. Its protein is CASSPLRGSYNSPLHF.

The chain has TRBV4-2 and TRBJ2-1; TRBD2 might be the D (5 bases). Looked up from germline, CDR1 is LGHNA and CDR2 is YNFKEQ. CDR3 length equals 17 residues. Trimming removed 0 bases from V and 4 bases from J, with 16 bases in between. The CDR3, as DNA: TGTGCCAGCAGCCAAGAAGCGGTGGCAGCCATTTACAATGAGCAGTTCTTC. Amino acid sequence: CASSQEAVAAIYNEQFF.

This clone showed up just once. This sequence joins TRBV5-6 and TRBJ2-5; 8 nucleotides match TRBD2. The V gene's germline CDR1 is SGHDT and CDR2 YYEEEE. CDR3 length: 16 residues. After removal of 4 bases from V and 5 bases from J, the junction contained 13 bases not matched to a gene. In nucleotides, the CDR3 is TGTGCCAGCAGCGACTCCGGGACTAGGGCCCGGGAGACCCAGTACTTC. Encoded protein: CASSDSGTRARETQYF.

The rearrangement links TRBV4-2 to TRBJ2-7, with a tentative D call TRBD2 (6 bases). Germline V gene data show CDR1 as LGHNA and CDR2 as YNFKEQ. V gave up 0 bases and J gave up 5 bases, with 17 bases separating them. The CDR3 consists of 16 residues. CDR3 nucleotide sequence: TGTGCCAGCAGCCAAGAAATTGTGCGGGGCATGGACGAGCAGTACTTC. Translation gives CASSQEIVRGMDEQYF.

The chain uses TRBV6-1 and TRBJ1-1; no firm D call. Germline V gene sequence: CDR1 MNHNS, CDR2 SASEGT. This CDR3 region has 14 residues. Trimming cost V 3 bases and J 5 bases, with 13 bases left between them. CDR3 amino acids: CASSEVRGWTEAFF. In nucleotides, the CDR3 is TGTGCCAGCAGTGAGGTTCGGGGTTGGACTGAAGCTTTCTTT.

The rearrangement joins TRBV6-6 to TRBJ2-3; no definite D call. The CDR3 extends over 13 amino acids. Germline V gene lookup returns CDR1 MNHNY and CDR2 SVGAGI (reference sequence). The germline V and J ends were trimmed by 6 bases and 3 bases, with 10 bases remaining between them. The CDR3 protein is CASSTTSTDTQYF. Here the CDR3 DNA reads TGTGCCAGCAGCACCACAAGTACAGATACGCAGTATTTT.

J is TRBJ1-2 and V is TRBV28; a possible D gene is TRBD1 (5 bases). From germline, CDR1 is MDHEN and CDR2 SYDVKM. This CDR3 is 15 amino acids long. The V gene lost 3 bases and the J gene lost 8 bases, with 19 bases spanning the gap. The CDR3 reads CASSFRGTPGEGYTF. CDR3 bases: TGTGCCAGCAGTTTTCGGGGGACCCCCGGAGAAGGCTACACCTTC.

The chain recombines TRBV29-1 with TRBJ2-5; 9 bases are shared with TRBD2. The ends lost 4 bases at V and 5 bases at J; junction bases unmatched: 8. This CDR3 has 14 amino acids. Germline assignment: CDR1 SQVTM and CDR2 ANQGSEA. The CDR3 loop reads CSVGRREGRETQYF. The CDR3 DNA reads TGCAGCGTTGGTCGGCGGGAGGGCCGGGAGACCCAGTACTTC.

The chain is built from TRBV9 and TRBJ1-4; D not resolved. Germline V gives CDR1 SGDLS, CDR2 YYNGEE. Trimming took off 3 bases at V and 7 bases at J, with 13 bases between the two ends. The CDR3 has 14 amino acids. The CDR3 reads CASSDSLGSEKLFF. The CDR3, as DNA: TGTGCCAGCAGCGATTCCCTCGGGAGTGAAAAACTGTTTTTT.

DNA of the CDR3: TGTGCCAGCAGCTTGGGAAGCGGGGGGATCCACGAGCAGTACTTC. Its translation is CASSLGSGGIHEQYF. The V gene is TRBV5-4, the J gene TRBJ2-7, with 9 bases matching TRBD2. V shed 0 bases and J 5 bases; nucleotides not matched to a gene: 6. CDR1 and CDR2 from the germline V gene are SGHNT and YYREEE (reference sequence). This CDR3 contains 15 residues.

The chain joins TRBV6-5 to TRBJ2-3, with 11 bases aligning to TRBD1. Per germline, CDR1 MNHEY and CDR2 SVGAGI. This CDR3 spans 15 amino acids. Trimming removed 5 bases from V and 4 bases from J; junction bases left unmatched: 5. In DNA, the CDR3 is TGTGCCAGCAGTCCCGGGACAGGGGGTTCAGATACGCAGTATTTT. Protein: CASSPGTGGSDTQYF.

The rearrangement joins TRBV9 to TRBJ2-1; the match to TRBD2 covers 7 bases. Unmatched junction bases numbered 4, after V lost 4 bases and J lost 6 bases. The CDR3 length is 13 residues. The germline V gene encodes CDR1 SGDLS and CDR2 YYNGEE. The CDR3: CASSLGLVNEQFF. In nucleotides, the CDR3 is TGTGCCAGCAGCCTCGGACTAGTCAATGAGCAGTTCTTC. Supplemented by reference TRBV9 and TRBJ2-1, the full variable domain reads DSGVTQTPKHLITATGQRVTLRCSPRSGDLSVYWYQQSLDQGLQFLIQYYNGEERAKGNILERFSAQQFPDLHSELNLSSLELGDSALYFCASSLGLVNEQFFGPGTRLTVL.

This chain links TRBV30 with TRBJ1-4, with a tentative D call TRBD1 (5 bases). Trimming took 3 bases from V and 4 from J, leaving 24 bases between them. CDR1 is GTSNPN, CDR2 SVGIG, per germline (reference sequence). CDR3 length: 18 residues. CDR3 residues: CAWRGRGLSMKRNEKLFF. CDR3 nucleotide sequence: TGTGCCTGGAGGGGCCGGGGACTCTCAATGAAACGTAATGAAAAACTGTTTTTT.

The chain has TRBV29-1 and TRBJ2-3; 14 bases agree with TRBD2. CDR3 length equals 19 residues. With V trimmed by 4 bases and J by 1 base, 13 bases remained unmatched. Germline-derived CDR1 and CDR2 are SQVTM and ANQGSEA. The CDR3 DNA reads as TGCAGCGTTGCCCTGGGACTAGCGGGAGTCGGGGCCCGCACAGATACGCAGTATTTT. Its translation is CSVALGLAGVGARTDTQYF.

The V gene is TRBV30, the J gene TRBJ2-5, with 8 bases aligning to TRBD2. The J call may be faulty, since TRBJ2-7 better matches the DNA end. This CDR3 is built from 14 residues. In germline, CDR1 is GTSNPN, CDR2 SVGIG (reference sequence). This chain's CDR3 is CAWSVRRGVYEQYF. As DNA, the CDR3 is TGTGCCTGGAGTGTACGGCGGGGGGTCTACGAGCAGTACTTC.

With regard to this clone: The same CDR3 is also encoded by other DNA sequences in this sample. The genes are TRBV6-1 and TRBJ2-7, with TRBD1 matching 9 bases. The CDR3 loop spans 14 amino acids. The junction had 6 bases not matched to a gene; V was cut back by 5 bases and J by 4 bases. Germline V gene data show CDR1 as MNHNS and CDR2 as SASEGT. The DNA of the CDR3 is TGTGCCAGCAGTATCGGGACAGGGTTATACGAGCAGTACTTC. Translated, it gives CASSIGTGLYEQYF.

The chain has TRBV5-6 and TRBJ2-7; TRBD2 aligns across 8 bases. Losses at the gene ends were 4 bases for V and 1 base for J; bases not matched to a gene: 4. The CDR3 has 14 residues. CDR1 is SGHDT and CDR2 is YYEEEE in the germline V gene. The CDR3 protein is CASSTGTSSYEQYF. The CDR3 coding sequence is TGTGCCAGCAGCACCGGGACTAGTTCCTACGAGCAGTACTTC.

This rearrangement joins TRBV27 to TRBJ1-1; a possible D gene is TRBD1 (6 bases). The CDR3 sequence is 18 residues long. The germline V gene has CDR1 MNHEY and CDR2 SMNVEV (reference sequence). V shed 4 bases and J shed 4 bases, with 25 bases lying between them. CDR3 nucleotides: TGTGCCAGCAGTTCAACGGGATGGGGGACACGGGGGGGCACTGAAGCTTTCTTT. Translating gives CASSSTGWGTRGGTEAFF.

V usage is TRBV5-1 and J usage is TRBJ2-2; 12 bases line up with TRBD2. This CDR3 spans 17 amino acids. V lost 3 bases, J lost 1 base, and 4 bases stayed unmatched. Germline loops: CDR1 SGHRS, CDR2 YFSETQ. Here the CDR3 reads CASSSLTSGGNTGELFF. The CDR3 DNA reads as TGCGCCAGCAGCTCCTTGACTAGCGGGGGGAACACCGGGGAGCTGTTTTTT. Variable domain in full (rest from reference TRBV5-1 and TRBJ2-2): KAGVTQTPRYLIKTRGQQVTLSCSPISGHRSVSWYQQTPGQGLQFLFEYFSETQRNKGNFPGRFSGRQFSNSRSEMNVSTLELGDSALYLCASSSLTSGGNTGELFFGEGSRLTVL.